The 25 T cell receptor beta chains below come from one sample, sequenced in a study of blood T cell repertoires in COVID-19. Clones were sequenced by immunoSEQ multiplex PCR, and TCRdb holds only the in-frame ones, with some missing. The sample has under 300,000 clones, 88% seen once. Material: peripheral blood. The receptor source for this set is a woman in her thirties or forties who had recovered from COVID-19.

This clone showed up just a few times. The V and J genes are TRBV3-1 (or the pseudogene TRBV3-2) and TRBJ2-6, with 9 bases that match TRBD1. Germline V gives CDR1 LGHDT, CDR2 YNNKEL (reference sequence). The V gene end was trimmed by 2 bases and the J gene end by 0 bases; junction bases not matched to a gene: 5. The CDR3 consists of 18 residues. The CDR3 DNA is TGTGCCAGCAGCCAATCGGACAGGGGATACTCTGGGGCCAACGTCCTGACTTTC. This codes for CASSQSDRGYSGANVLTF.

V gene TRBV5-6 combines with J gene TRBJ2-2, with 7 positions matching TRBD2. In germline, CDR1 is SGHDT, CDR2 YYEEEE. The V gene end was trimmed by 0 bases and the J gene end by 4 bases; junction bases not matched to a gene: 6. The CDR3 has 16 amino acids. CDR3 DNA: TGTGCCAGCAGCTTGGCCTTGGGAGGGCTCACCGGGGAGCTGTTTTTT. It is translated as CASSLALGGLTGELFF. The full variable domain, rest sourced from reference TRBV5-6 and TRBJ2-2, is DAGVTQSPTHLIKTRGQQVTLRCSPKSGHDTVSWYQQALGQGPQFIFQYYEEEERQRGNFPDRFSGHQFPNYSSELNVNALLLGDSALYLCASSLALGGLTGELFFGEGSRLTVL.

The chain carries TRBV10-1 and TRBJ1-1; TRBD1 matches 10 bases. The CDR3 is made up of 13 amino acids. V was clipped by 7 bases and J by 5 bases; unmatched bases: 4. Germline-derived CDR1 and CDR2 are WNHNN and SYGVQD (reference sequence). CDR3 DNA: TGCGCCAGCACCCGGACAGGGGGGACTGAAGCTTTCTTT. This codes for CASTRTGGTEAFF.

The chain employs TRBV7-9 and TRBJ2-1, with 7 bases aligning to TRBD2. V shed 4 bases, J shed 0 bases, and the junction held 0 bases outside the gene matches. CDR1 and CDR2 (germline): SEHNR, FQNEAQ (reference sequence). The CDR3 contains 14 residues. The CDR3 region has the DNA TGTGCCAGCAGCTGGGAGGGCTCCTACAATGAGCAGTTCTTC. It specifies CASSWEGSYNEQFF.

The V call is TRBV6-5, the J call TRBJ1-2; D may be TRBD1 (5 bases). The CDR3 sequence is 14 residues long. V lost 0 bases, J lost 5 bases, and 10 bases lay in between. Germline V gives CDR1 MNHEY, CDR2 SVGAGI. This chain's CDR3 is CASSYSTERYGYTF. For the CDR3, the DNA is TGTGCCAGCAGTTACTCGACAGAGCGATATGGCTACACCTTC.

The chain combines TRBV11-3 with TRBJ2-2, with D possibly TRBD1 on 7 matching bases. The germline gives CDR1 SGHNT, CDR2 YENEEA. This CDR3 comprises 15 residues. V lost 7 bases and J 6 bases, leaving 18 bases between the germline ends. CDR3 protein: CASTQPGGGPGELFF. The DNA of the CDR3 is TGTGCCAGCACCCAGCCCGGAGGGGGCCCCGGGGAGCTGTTTTTT.

The chain links TRBV28 to TRBJ2-7; 9 bases match TRBD1. After removal of 6 bases from V and 1 base from J, the junction contained 10 bases not matched to a gene. Per germline, CDR1 MDHEN and CDR2 SYDVKM. The CDR3 consists of 16 residues. DNA of the CDR3: TGTGCCAGCAGCTCCCCCTCCGGGACAGGGTCCTACGAGCAGTACTTC. It specifies CASSSPSGTGSYEQYF.

V gene TRBV9 combines with J gene TRBJ1-5; unclear D gene. The germline gives CDR1 SGDLS, CDR2 YYNGEE. Trimming removed 4 bases at V and 4 bases at J, with 9 bases between. The CDR3 contains 13 residues. The CDR3 sequence is CASSSTGNQPQHF. For the CDR3, the DNA is TGTGCCAGCAGCTCAACCGGGAATCAGCCCCAGCATTTT.

The chain combines TRBV4-3 with TRBJ2-1; 11 bases agree with TRBD2. This CDR3 contains 18 residues. Germline CDR1 LGHNA, CDR2 YSLEER. The V gene end was trimmed by 3 bases and the J gene end by 7 bases; junction bases not matched to a gene: 14. The CDR3 region is CASSQTIGLAGFGNEQFF. The CDR3 bases are TGCGCCAGCAGCCAGACAATAGGACTAGCGGGTTTTGGGAATGAGCAGTTCTTC.

The genes are TRBV5-6 and TRBJ2-1, with D possibly matching TRBD2 (5 bases). Germline CDR1 and CDR2: SGHDT and YYEEEE. The V end lost 4 bases, the J end lost 8 bases, and 10 bases lay between the germline ends. The CDR3 runs to 12 residues. CDR3: CASSQPGYEQFF. CDR3 nucleotide sequence: TGTGCCAGCAGCCAACCGGGGTATGAGCAGTTCTTC.

The chain uses TRBV27 and TRBJ2-2; TRBD2 matches at 7 bases. Losses at the gene ends were 2 bases for V and 4 bases for J; bases not matched to a gene: 7. Germline-derived CDR1 and CDR2 are MNHEY and SMNVEV (reference sequence). CDR3 size: 16 residues. The CDR3 DNA follows: TGTGCCAGCAGTTTAGGCGGGGGTTCGGGCACCGGGGAGCTGTTTTTT. It codes for CASSLGGGSGTGELFF.

The chain is built from TRBV24-1 and TRBJ2-3; TRBD1 is a possible D gene (5 bases). Germline assignment: CDR1 KGHDR and CDR2 SFDVKD. The CDR3 sequence is 12 residues long. V was pared by 9 bases and J by 2 bases, with 8 bases between. The CDR3 coding sequence is TGTGCCACCCAGGGTACCACAGATACGCAGTATTTT. Residues: CATQGTTDTQYF.

The genes are TRBV2 and TRBJ1-5, with 10 positions matching TRBD1. V trimming: 6 bases; J trimming: 0 bases; junction bases outside the gene matches: 8. CDR3 length: 17 amino acids. Germline CDR1 is SNHLY and CDR2 is FYNNEI. The CDR3 DNA reads TGTGCCAGCAGGGCAGACAGGGGGCGGAATAGCAATCAGCCCCAGCATTTT. Translation: CASRADRGRNSNQPQHF. Using reference TRBV2 and TRBJ1-5 for the parts outside the CDR3, the full variable domain is EPEVTQTPSHQVTQMGQEVILRCVPISNHLYFYWYRQILGQKVEFLVSFYNNEISEKSEIFDDQFSVERPDGSNFTLKIRSTKLEDSAMYFCASRADRGRNSNQPQHFGDGTRLSIL.

CDR3 coding DNA: TGCGCCAGCAGCCCAAGCGCTGCCTATGGCTACACCTTC. As protein: CASSPSAAYGYTF. The V and J genes are TRBV4-3 and TRBJ1-2; D unclear. V lost 4 bases and J lost 4, with 10 bases in between. Germline CDR1 reads LGHNA; CDR2 reads YSLEER. The CDR3 is made up of 13 amino acids.

With respect to this clone: Other nucleotide sequences from this sample produce the same CDR3. The rearrangement uses TRBV20-1 and TRBJ2-5; D is perhaps TRBD2 (6 bases). CDR1 DFQATT and CDR2 SNEGSKA come from the germline V gene (reference sequence). Trimming pared 5 bases from V and 5 bases from J, leaving 9 bases between. This CDR3 has 11 amino acids. In DNA form, the CDR3 reads TGCAGTGCTGGGGGGAGGGAGACCCAGTACTTC. This sequence encodes CSAGGRETQYF.

The chain couples TRBV19 to TRBJ1-2; 11 bases align to TRBD1. Per the germline V gene, CDR1 is LNHDA and CDR2 is SQIVND (reference sequence). Losses at the gene ends were 6 bases for V and 4 bases for J; bases not matched to a gene: 7. The CDR3 has 15 amino acids. The CDR3 nucleotides read TGTGCCAGTAGGGACAGGGGGCGTTCGGGCTATGGCTACACCTTC. It translates to CASRDRGRSGYGYTF.

This clone was detected once. Sequence at one end of the junction differs from germline and may be a read error. The genes are TRBV30 and TRBJ2-4, with a possible D match to TRBD2 (5 bases). This CDR3 has 14 residues. The germline V gene has CDR1 GTSNPN and CDR2 SVGIG (reference sequence). Written as DNA, the CDR3 is TGTGCCTGGAGTGTGGGTCTAGCCAAAAACATTCAGTGCTTC. Its protein is CAWSVGLAKNIQCF.

The rearrangement uses TRBV23-1 and TRBJ1-1, with 8 bases identical to TRBD1. TRBV23-1 is reported as an ORF; its role is uncertain. The CDR3 consists of 13 residues. V shed 9 bases, J shed 4 bases, and the junction held 7 bases outside the gene matches. The CDR3 region is CAREAGGGTEAFF. CDR3 sequence (DNA): TGCGCCAGAGAAGCAGGGGGCGGCACTGAAGCTTTCTTT.

The DNA for the CDR3 is TGTGCCAGCAGTGAAAGGGGACTTGGGGCCAACGTCCTGACTTTC. Translated: CASSERGLGANVLTF. The chain has TRBV2 and TRBJ2-6, with D perhaps matching TRBD2 (6 bases). V was cut by 2 bases and J by 3 bases, with 8 bases left in between. This CDR3 contains 15 residues. Looked up from germline, CDR1 is SNHLY and CDR2 is FYNNEI.

The chain employs TRBV25-1 and TRBJ2-7, with TRBD1 matching over 7 bases. In germline, CDR1 is MGHDK, CDR2 SYGVNS. Losses at the gene ends were 4 bases for V and 2 bases for J; bases not matched to a gene: 2. The CDR3 has 13 amino acids. The CDR3 coding sequence is TGTGCCAGCAGTGGTCAGGGGGCCTACGAGCAGTACTTC. Translating gives CASSGQGAYEQYF.

This chain uses TRBV30 with TRBJ2-5; 7 bases agree with TRBD2. The V gene's germline CDR1 is GTSNPN and CDR2 SVGIG (reference sequence). The trim removed 3 bases at V and 7 bases at J, leaving 20 bases unmatched. The CDR3 loop spans 17 amino acids. The CDR3 DNA follows: TGTGCCTGGAGCTACCCCCCCACTTTGCGGGAGTGGGGGACCCAGTACTTC. Translating gives CAWSYPPTLREWGTQYF.

The rearrangement links TRBV6-5 to TRBJ1-2, with D possibly matching TRBD1 (6 bases). The germline gives CDR1 MNHEY, CDR2 SVGAGI. This CDR3 region has 14 residues. V gave up 5 bases and J gave up 4 bases, with 14 bases separating them. The CDR3 sequence: CASSPDRGSYGYTF. The CDR3 DNA is TGTGCCAGCAGTCCGGACAGAGGATCCTATGGCTACACCTTC.

This rearrangement joins TRBV30 to TRBJ1-1; D remains ambiguous. The CDR3 spans 15 residues. With 3 bases removed from V and 1 base from J, the gap between germline ends came to 15 bases. Looked up from germline, CDR1 is GTSNPN and CDR2 is SVGIG (reference sequence). CDR3 bases: TGTGCCTGGAGACTCCGCGGGAGAGGGAACACTGAAGCTTTCTTT. It translates to CAWRLRGRGNTEAFF.

The table lists this clone with a count of one. The CDR3 sequence: CASYTGTWATNEKLFF. The CDR3 DNA reads TGTGCCAGCTACACGGGGACATGGGCGACTAATGAAAAACTGTTTTTT. This chain joins TRBV6-6 and TRBJ1-4, with D perhaps TRBD1 (6 bases). The CDR3 has 16 amino acids. With 8 bases removed from V and 2 bases from J, the gap between germline ends came to 18 bases. The germline gives CDR1 MNHNY, CDR2 SVGAGI (reference sequence).

This clone has more than one count but fewer than ten. Other DNA sequences in the same sample also yield this CDR3. The gene calls are TRBV7-9 and TRBJ2-2; D might be TRBD1 (5 bases). Trimming took 2 bases from V and 1 from J, leaving 5 bases between them. The length of the CDR3 is 14 residues. Germline assignment: CDR1 SEHNR and CDR2 FQNEAQ (reference sequence). The CDR3: CASSLQGNTGELFF. The CDR3 region has the DNA TGTGCCAGCAGCTTACAGGGGAACACCGGGGAGCTGTTTTTT.